These 8 T cell receptor beta chains came from one sample sequenced in a study of blood T cell repertoires in COVID-19 (dated by TCRdb to about 2020). The library was prepared using the immunoSEQ multiplex PCR assay. TCRdb's version of the immuneACCESS table is confined to in-frame rearrangements and falls short of the full clone set. An unresolved V gene accounts for under half of the shortfall where checked; the remainder is of unknown origin. For this sample there are roughly 280,000 clones; about 85% appear just once. Less than 5% of the sample comes from the top ten. The material sequenced was peripheral blood. Receptors were obtained from a man aged 60 to 75 with acute or convalescent COVID-19.

This clone is a singleton in its sample. The chain employs TRBV7-6 and TRBJ2-1; a possible D gene is TRBD1 (6 bases). Germline-derived CDR1 and CDR2 are SGHVS and FNYEAQ. V gave up 4 bases and J gave up 4 bases, with 17 bases separating them. The CDR3 totals 16 residues. Written as DNA, the CDR3 is TGTGCCAGCAGCTCACGAGAGGGGGTAGTATACAATGAGCAGTTCTTC. Translating gives CASSSREGVVYNEQFF.

The genes are TRBV4-2 and TRBJ2-7; 9 bases agree with TRBD2. The V gene's germline CDR1 is LGHNA and CDR2 YNFKEQ. V gave up 4 bases and J gave up 2 bases; unmatched junction bases: 9. This CDR3 spans 16 amino acids. In nucleotides, the CDR3 is TGTGCCAGCAGCCGAAATGGAGCGGGAGGTACCTACGAGCAGTACTTC. Residues: CASSRNGAGGTYEQYF.

V and J are TRBV5-6 and TRBJ2-5; possible D gene TRBD1, 6 bases. The CDR3 runs 17 residues. Trimming stripped 4 bases from V and 2 bases from J, with 21 bases between. CDR1 and CDR2 (germline): SGHDT, YYEEEE. Written as DNA, the CDR3 is TGTGCCAGCAGCCTCTCCGGCACAGGGTTCAGTCAAGAGACCCAGTACTTC. Protein sequence: CASSLSGTGFSQETQYF.

This chain links TRBV18 with TRBJ1-1; D may be TRBD1 (5 bases). Trimming removed 8 bases from V and 7 bases from J, with 17 bases in between. Germline V gene lookup returns CDR1 KGHSH and CDR2 LQKENI. The CDR3 consists of 13 residues. The CDR3: CASASGVRGEAFF. The CDR3 bases are TGTGCCAGCGCGTCGGGGGTTAGAGGTGAAGCTTTCTTT.

This clone was seen once. The chain recombines TRBV6-6 with TRBJ1-3; weak D call: TRBD1 (6 bases). This CDR3 has 14 residues. Germline assignment: CDR1 MNHNY and CDR2 SVGAGI (reference sequence). V gave up 6 bases and J gave up 1 base, with 10 bases separating them. CDR3 nucleotide sequence: TGTGCCAGCAGGGAACAGGGTTCTGGAAACACCATATATTTT. Protein product: CASREQGSGNTIYF.

The V and J genes are TRBV9 and TRBJ2-2; possible D gene TRBD1, 5 bases. V was shortened by 0 bases and J by 7 bases, with 7 bases between the two germline ends. Germline V gene data show CDR1 as SGDLS and CDR2 as YYNGEE. The CDR3 consists of 13 residues. CDR3 in DNA: TGTGCCAGCAGCGTAGACAGGTACGGGGAGCTGTTTTTT. This codes for CASSVDRYGELFF.

This clone appeared a few times. The V gene is TRBV18, the J gene TRBJ2-3, with a tentative D call TRBD1 (6 bases). V lost 2 bases, J lost 2 bases, and 20 bases lay in between. The germline gives CDR1 KGHSH, CDR2 LQKENI. CDR3 size: 18 residues. The CDR3 region is CASSPRGSDTSNTDTQYF. In DNA form, the CDR3 reads TGTGCCAGCTCACCAAGGGGGTCGGACACGTCGAACACAGATACGCAGTATTTT.

This chain links TRBV11-2 with TRBJ1-6; 7 nucleotides line up with TRBD1. Germline CDR1 is SGHAT and CDR2 is FQNNGV. The CDR3 runs to 16 residues. J lost 8 bases, V lost 1 base, and 8 bases had no gene match. CDR3 in DNA: TGTGCCAGCAGCTTAGGGGGACAGAGCTGGGATTCACCCCTCCACTTT. This encodes CASSLGGQSWDSPLHF.